The 16 T cell receptor beta chains below were found in one sample sequenced in a study of shared clonotypes between healthy human individuals. Sequencing was performed with immunoSEQ multiplex PCR; in TCRdb, only in-frame clones are kept and a portion is missing. The table has under 600,000 clones, about 80% seen once. Sequenced sample: PBMCs. The receptors stem from a middle-aged woman in good health. Some clones in this sample may be carry-over from other donors' samples.

The chain joins TRBV15 to TRBJ1-1, with 8 bases lining up with TRBD1. Germline loops: CDR1 LNHNV, CDR2 YYDKDF (reference sequence). CDR3 length equals 22 residues. V trimming: 1 base; J trimming: 3 bases; junction bases outside the gene matches: 25. CDR3 sequence: CATSRGHSQVRGRFEVDTEAFF. The CDR3, as DNA: TGTGCCACCAGCAGAGGTCATTCCCAGGTCAGGGGGCGCTTTGAGGTGGACACTGAAGCTTTCTTT. Full variable domain (outside the CDR3, taken from reference TRBV15 and TRBJ1-1): DAMVIQNPRYQVTQFGKPVTLSCSQTLNHNVMYWYQQKSSQAPKLLFHYYDKDFNNEADTPDNFQSRRPNTSFCFLDIRSPGLGDTAMYLCATSRGHSQVRGRFEVDTEAFFGQGTRLTVV.

The chain joins TRBV30 to TRBJ2-7, with 9 bases fitting TRBD1. The CDR3 covers 12 residues. Looked up from germline, CDR1 is GTSNPN and CDR2 is SVGIG (reference sequence). Unmatched junction bases numbered 2, after V lost 7 bases and J lost 1 base. The CDR3 coding sequence is TGTGCCTTCGGACAGGGGTCCTACGAGCAGTACTTC. It encodes CAFGQGSYEQYF.

V gene TRBV6-5 combines with J gene TRBJ2-7; D is perhaps TRBD1 or TRBD2 (5 bases each). V was cut by 6 bases and J by 7 bases, with 19 bases left in between. In germline, CDR1 is MNHEY, CDR2 SVGAGI. The CDR3 runs 14 residues. This CDR3 is CASRYRDALQEQYF. Written as DNA, the CDR3 is TGTGCCAGCAGATACCGGGACGCCCTCCAGGAGCAGTACTTC.

This rearrangement joins TRBV5-1 to TRBJ2-3; 16 bases map to TRBD2. The V gene's germline CDR1 is SGHRS and CDR2 YFSETQ. V was pared by 4 bases and J by 2 bases, with 7 bases of the junction left unmatched. The CDR3 contains 18 residues. The CDR3 is CASSLGLAGGSSTDTQYF. The CDR3 DNA follows: TGCGCCAGCAGCCTGGGACTAGCGGGAGGGTCCTCCACAGATACGCAGTATTTT.

V is TRBV5-4 and J is TRBJ2-1, with TRBD2 matching 11 bases. The CDR3 runs to 17 residues. Germline V CDR1 and CDR2: SGHNT, YYREEE (reference sequence). Here the CDR3 reads CAVSGRGGRSSYNEQFF. The CDR3 coding sequence is TGTGCGGTTAGCGGGAGGGGGGGAAGGAGCTCCTACAATGAGCAGTTCTTC.

This sequence joins TRBV4-1 and TRBJ2-7; D is unclear. From germline, CDR1 is MGHRA and CDR2 YSYEKL. CDR3 length: 15 amino acids. Trimming took 4 bases from V and 2 from J, leaving 15 bases between them. CDR3: CASSPRVGAAYEQYF. CDR3 coding DNA: TGCGCCAGCAGCCCACGCGTAGGCGCAGCCTACGAGCAGTACTTC.

The chain couples TRBV23-1 to TRBJ2-3; D not certain. TRBV23-1 is flagged as an ORF with uncertain function. Between the trimmed V and J ends, which lost 4 bases and 4 bases, there was a span of 9 bases. The CDR3 has 13 amino acids. The CDR3 DNA follows: TGCGCCAGCAGTCCCCGCCGCGCAGATACGCAGTATTTT. Protein: CASSPRRADTQYF.

A few counts support this clone. J is TRBJ1-1 and V is TRBV7-9, with D perhaps matching TRBD1 (6 bases). Germline V gene sequence: CDR1 SEHNR, CDR2 FQNEAQ (reference sequence). The CDR3 length is 14 residues. Trimming removed 2 bases from V and 5 bases from J, with 12 bases in between. The DNA for the CDR3 is TGTGCCAGCAGCTTAAAACAGGGAGAGACTGAAGCTTTCTTT. Translation gives CASSLKQGETEAFF. The whole variable domain, remainder taken from reference TRBV7-9 and TRBJ1-1, is DTGVSQNPRHKITKRGQNVTFRCDPISEHNRLYWYRQTLGQGPEFLTYFQNEAQLEKSRLLSDRFSAERPKGSFSTLEIQRTEQGDSAMYLCASSLKQGETEAFFGQGTRLTVV.

This chain links TRBV7-3 with TRBJ2-6; 10 positions agree with TRBD2. CDR3 size: 21 residues. Looked up from germline, CDR1 is SGHTA and CDR2 is FQGTGA. V lost 1 base to trimming and J lost 0 bases; unmatched junction nucleotides: 12. In nucleotides, the CDR3 is TGTGCCAGCAGCTTAAGCGGGCTAGCGGGAGCTCCCAACTCTGGGGCCAACGTCCTGACTTTC. Translating gives CASSLSGLAGAPNSGANVLTF.

J is TRBJ2-7 and V is TRBV5-1; 7 nucleotides match TRBD2. The ends lost 4 bases at V and 6 bases at J; junction bases unmatched: 10. This CDR3 spans 14 amino acids. In germline, CDR1 is SGHRS, CDR2 YFSETQ. CDR3 residues: CASSQAPSGGEQYF. The CDR3 nucleotides are TGCGCCAGCAGCCAGGCCCCTAGCGGTGGCGAGCAGTACTTC.

V and J are TRBV28 and TRBJ2-5, with D tentatively TRBD2 (5 bases). The last part of the DNA fits TRBJ2-7 better; the J call may be wrong. The germline gives CDR1 MDHEN, CDR2 SYDVKM. The CDR3 runs to 16 residues. The CDR3 region is CASSPTGRAGAYEQYF. CDR3 bases: TGTGCCAGCAGCCCGACCGGGCGGGCCGGTGCCTACGAGCAGTACTTC.

V gene TRBV11-3 combines with J gene TRBJ2-7; 7 positions match TRBD2. The CDR3 length is 14 residues. The germline gives CDR1 SGHNT, CDR2 YENEEA. V trimming: 5 bases; J trimming: 1 base; junction bases outside the gene matches: 5. CDR3 DNA: TGTGCCAGCAGCCCAACTAGCGCATCCTACGAGCAGTACTTC. This gives the protein CASSPTSASYEQYF.

With regard to this clone: The same CDR3 is also encoded by other DNA sequences in this sample. The V call is TRBV6-5, the J call TRBJ2-7; TRBD2 matches 8 bases. The V and J ends lost 0 bases and 0 bases, in that order; junction bases with no gene match: 1. The CDR3 has 15 amino acids. The germline V gene has CDR1 MNHEY and CDR2 SVGAGI. In DNA, the CDR3 is TGTGCCAGCAGTTACTCGGCGGGAGGCTCCTACGAGCAGTACTTC. Translation gives CASSYSAGGSYEQYF.

This clone has just a few counts. This chain connects TRBV27 to TRBJ2-1; 7 positions agree with TRBD2. This CDR3 contains 14 residues. V lost 6 bases and J lost 2; bases outside the gene matches: 4. The germline V gene encodes CDR1 MNHEY and CDR2 SMNVEV (reference sequence). CDR3 residues: CASSMTSPYNEQFF. In DNA, the CDR3 is TGTGCCAGCAGCATGACTAGCCCCTACAATGAGCAGTTCTTC.

The V and J genes are TRBV6-1 and TRBJ2-1; 9 nucleotides line up with TRBD2. The CDR3 length is 13 residues. V was pared by 7 bases and J by 9 bases, with 7 bases of the junction left unmatched. Germline CDR1 MNHNS, CDR2 SASEGT. The CDR3 region has the DNA TGTGCCAGCATTATAGCGGGAGCTCTTGAGCAGTTCTTC. Its translation is CASIIAGALEQFF.

V gene TRBV27 combines with J gene TRBJ1-2; D unresolved. The CDR3 is 14 amino acids. CDR1 and CDR2 from the germline V gene are MNHEY and SMNVEV (reference sequence). V lost 2 bases and J lost 0, with 7 bases in between. CDR3 DNA sequence: TGTGCCAGCAGTTTAATGGGTTCTAACTATGGCTACACCTTC. Its translation: CASSLMGSNYGYTF.